One and the same sample provided the 21 T cell receptor beta chains below, sequenced in a study of blood T cell repertoires in COVID-19. Here immunoSEQ multiplex PCR was the method, and the copy in TCRdb shows in-frame clones only, minus some. The repertoire holds around 120,000 clones, with 80% as singletons. The sample taken for sequencing was peripheral blood. The receptors derive from an older man with acute or convalescent COVID-19.

The chain uses TRBV5-1 and TRBJ2-3, with 12 bases lining up with TRBD2. Germline assignment: CDR1 SGHRS and CDR2 YFSETQ. V was pared by 0 bases and J by 5 bases, with 7 bases of the junction left unmatched. The CDR3 is 17 residues long. The CDR3 DNA reads as TGCGCCAGCAGCTTGGACCCACTAGCGGGGGGACAAGATACGCAGTATTTT. It codes for CASSLDPLAGGQDTQYF. Full variable domain (missing parts from reference TRBV5-1 and TRBJ2-3): KAGVTQTPRYLIKTRGQQVTLSCSPISGHRSVSWYQQTPGQGLQFLFEYFSETQRNKGNFPGRFSGRQFSNSRSEMNVSTLELGDSALYLCASSLDPLAGGQDTQYFGPGTRLTVL.

This clone has just a few counts. J is TRBJ2-7 and V is TRBV12-3 or TRBV12-4, with D possibly TRBD2 on 6 matching bases. CDR3 length equals 11 residues. Trimming removed 8 bases at V and 3 bases at J, with 8 bases between. As DNA, the CDR3 is TGTGCCAGCGGGGACTTCTACGAGCAGTACTTC. Its translation is CASGDFYEQYF.

The chain uses TRBV5-1 and TRBJ1-1; possible D gene TRBD1, 5 bases. Germline V lookup: CDR1 SGHRS, CDR2 YFSETQ. This CDR3 has 13 residues. Trimming cost V 10 bases and J 2 bases, with 15 bases left between them. CDR3 sequence (DNA): TGCGCCGCCCGTCGGGGGGTCAACACTGAAGCTTTCTTT. It encodes CAARRGVNTEAFF.

The chain combines TRBV19 with TRBJ1-2; D is possibly TRBD1 (5 bases). The CDR3 extends over 13 amino acids. The germline V and J ends were trimmed by 7 bases and 4 bases, with 13 bases remaining between them. Germline CDR1 reads LNHDA; CDR2 reads SQIVND (reference sequence). The CDR3 bases are TGTGCCAGTACGGGGGTTCAGTTCTATGGCTACACCTTC. Residues: CASTGVQFYGYTF.

The chain recombines TRBV14 with TRBJ1-1; TRBD1 aligns across 9 bases. CDR3 size: 12 residues. Germline trimming cut 1 base from V and 10 bases from J; bases unmatched to any gene: 1. CDR1 and CDR2 (germline): SGHDN, FVKESK. In DNA, the CDR3 is TGTGCCAGCAGCCAAGTGGGACAGGGAGCTTTCTTT. The encoded protein is CASSQVGQGAFF.

This clone was seen only once. The chain joins TRBV3-1 (or the pseudogene TRBV3-2) to TRBJ2-6; D possibly corresponds to TRBD1 (5 bases). CDR3 length: 17 residues. Germline assignment: CDR1 LGHDT and CDR2 YNNKEL (reference sequence). The V end was cut by 3 bases, the J end by 1 base, with 13 bases between. Written as DNA, the CDR3 is TGTGCCAGCAGCCAGACGCCAAGGGGTTCTGGGGCCAACGTCCTGACTTTC. Its protein product is CASSQTPRGSGANVLTF.

This clone came up a few times. The chain recombines TRBV4-1 with TRBJ1-6; weak D call: TRBD1 (6 bases). The CDR3 loop spans 16 amino acids. V lost 0 bases and J 13 bases, leaving 19 bases between the germline ends. CDR1 is MGHRA, CDR2 YSYEKL, per germline. The CDR3 region is CASSQDHSQGRWPLHF. The CDR3 DNA is TGCGCCAGCAGCCAAGATCATAGCCAGGGGCGATGGCCCCTCCACTTT.

This chain links TRBV19 with TRBJ1-1; D uncertain. The V and J ends lost 7 bases and 0 bases respectively, with 12 bases between them. The CDR3 covers 14 residues. Germline loops: CDR1 LNHDA, CDR2 SQIVND (reference sequence). In nucleotides, the CDR3 is TGTGCCAGTAACCTCGGACTGTTGAACACTGAAGCTTTCTTT. This sequence encodes CASNLGLLNTEAFF.

The genes are TRBV7-9 and TRBJ2-7, with 8 bases lining up with TRBD1. The CDR3 runs to 14 residues. From germline, CDR1 is SEHNR and CDR2 FQNEAQ (reference sequence). Trimming cost V 4 bases and J 2 bases; bases outside gene matches: 4. The CDR3 spells CASSWGQATYEQYF. In nucleotides, the CDR3 is TGTGCCAGCAGCTGGGGACAGGCCACCTACGAGCAGTACTTC. The entire variable domain, with the rest obtained from reference TRBV7-9 and TRBJ2-7, is as follows: DTGVSQNPRHKITKRGQNVTFRCDPISEHNRLYWYRQTLGQGPEFLTYFQNEAQLEKSRLLSDRFSAERPKGSFSTLEIQRTEQGDSAMYLCASSWGQATYEQYFGPGTRLTVT.

The chain has TRBV15 and TRBJ2-7, with TRBD1 matching over 8 bases. This CDR3 comprises 14 residues. Trimming at V came to 8 bases and at J to 4 bases, leaving 10 bases not matched to a gene. Germline CDR1 LNHNV, CDR2 YYDKDF (reference sequence). CDR3 bases: TGTGCCACCGCCGCCGGGACAGGCCGTTACGAGCAGTACTTC. It translates to CATAAGTGRYEQYF.

This clone showed up just a few times. In DNA, the CDR3 is TGTGCCAGCGCCTATCTAACCGCAGGGGACGGCTACACCTTC. Its translation is CASAYLTAGDGYTF. The chain combines TRBV2 with TRBJ1-2, with a possible D match to TRBD1 (6 bases). Per the germline V gene, CDR1 is SNHLY and CDR2 is FYNNEI. Trimming took 8 bases from V and 8 from J, leaving 21 bases between them. This CDR3 has 14 residues.

The rearrangement joins TRBV5-1 to TRBJ2-1; 9 positions agree with TRBD2. The junction had 7 bases not matched to a gene; V was cut back by 3 bases and J by 6 bases. The germline V gene encodes CDR1 SGHRS and CDR2 YFSETQ. The CDR3 covers 15 residues. The CDR3, as DNA: TGCGCCAGCAGCTCTCGGACTAGCGCCTTCAATGAGCAGTTCTTC. This encodes CASSSRTSAFNEQFF. Complete variable domain (other parts from reference TRBV5-1 and TRBJ2-1): KAGVTQTPRYLIKTRGQQVTLSCSPISGHRSVSWYQQTPGQGLQFLFEYFSETQRNKGNFPGRFSGRQFSNSRSEMNVSTLELGDSALYLCASSSRTSAFNEQFFGPGTRLTVL.

The chain joins TRBV4-1 to TRBJ1-5, with D unclear. Germline CDR1 is MGHRA and CDR2 is YSYEKL. Trimming cost V 1 base and J 1 base, with 8 bases left between them. The CDR3 contains 15 residues. For the CDR3, the DNA is TGCGCCAGCAGCCAAGGCCGGGAAAGCAATCAGCCCCAGCATTTT. Amino acid sequence: CASSQGRESNQPQHF.

The chain combines TRBV5-1 with TRBJ2-2; TRBD2 matches at 7 bases. The CDR3 spans 15 residues. V was pared by 3 bases and J by 2 bases, with 4 bases of the junction left unmatched. Germline V gives CDR1 SGHRS, CDR2 YFSETQ. As DNA, the CDR3 is TGCGCCAGCAGCTGGGGGGGATCCAACACCGGGGAGCTGTTTTTT. This encodes CASSWGGSNTGELFF.

This clone was observed a few times. This chain links TRBV18 with TRBJ1-2, with a possible D match to TRBD1 (6 bases). Germline V gene sequence: CDR1 KGHSH, CDR2 LQKENI. The CDR3 length is 15 residues. With 5 bases removed from V and 4 bases from J, the gap between germline ends came to 17 bases. CDR3 in DNA: TGTGCCAGCTCATCGTCGTGGACAGCCACCTATGGCTACACCTTC. It codes for CASSSSWTATYGYTF.

CDR3 nucleotides: TGTGCCACCAGTGATAGAGGGGGGCGGGGGCTCAACACAGATACGCAGTATTTT. Residues: CATSDRGGRGLNTDTQYF. The chain links TRBV24-1 to TRBJ2-3; TRBD2 might be the D (7 bases). V gave up 3 bases and J gave up 2 bases, with 20 bases separating them. The CDR3 is 18 residues long. Looked up from germline, CDR1 is KGHDR and CDR2 is SFDVKD.

The chain uses TRBV5-1 and TRBJ2-7; D might be TRBD1 (6 bases). The germline V gene has CDR1 SGHRS and CDR2 YFSETQ. V was clipped by 3 bases and J by 0 bases, with 10 bases between them. The CDR3 runs to 14 residues. CDR3: CASSWDTGSYEQYF. CDR3 DNA sequence: TGCGCCAGCAGCTGGGACACGGGCTCCTACGAGCAGTACTTC. The full variable domain, rest sourced from reference TRBV5-1 and TRBJ2-7, is KAGVTQTPRYLIKTRGQQVTLSCSPISGHRSVSWYQQTPGQGLQFLFEYFSETQRNKGNFPGRFSGRQFSNSRSEMNVSTLELGDSALYLCASSWDTGSYEQYFGPGTRLTVT.

This clone was seen a single time. V usage is TRBV6-5 and J usage is TRBJ2-5, with TRBD2 matching 7 bases. The CDR3 consists of 16 residues. Germline V gene lookup returns CDR1 MNHEY and CDR2 SVGAGI. V dropped 2 bases and J dropped 2; count of bases not matched to a gene: 8. For the CDR3, the DNA is TGTGCCAGCAGTTACACCATTTTAGCGGGTCAAGAGACCCAGTACTTC. Translated, it gives CASSYTILAGQETQYF.

This chain connects TRBV5-1 to TRBJ1-4; 7 bases agree with TRBD1. Unmatched junction bases numbered 5, after V lost 4 bases and J lost 5 bases. Germline loops: CDR1 SGHRS, CDR2 YFSETQ. The CDR3 covers 14 residues. DNA for the CDR3: TGCGCCAGCAGCCCCACAGGGGCGAATGAAAAACTGTTTTTT. Translated: CASSPTGANEKLFF.

The chain employs TRBV27 and TRBJ1-6, with 9 bases identical to TRBD1. The CDR3 is 15 residues long. V gave up 0 bases and J gave up 9 bases; unmatched junction bases: 3. Germline assignment: CDR1 MNHEY and CDR2 SMNVEV (reference sequence). The CDR3 coding sequence is TGTGCCAGCAGTTTATCTCACAGGGGGCCTTCACCCCTCCACTTT. Translating it yields CASSLSHRGPSPLHF.

The genes are TRBV7-2 and TRBJ2-1, with 7 bases identical to TRBD1. The CDR3 is 12 residues long. In germline, CDR1 is SGHTA, CDR2 FQGNSA. V lost 4 bases and J lost 9; bases outside the gene matches: 3. CDR3 in DNA: TGTGCCAGCAGCTCAGGGGGACGTGAGCAGTTCTTC. This sequence encodes CASSSGGREQFF.